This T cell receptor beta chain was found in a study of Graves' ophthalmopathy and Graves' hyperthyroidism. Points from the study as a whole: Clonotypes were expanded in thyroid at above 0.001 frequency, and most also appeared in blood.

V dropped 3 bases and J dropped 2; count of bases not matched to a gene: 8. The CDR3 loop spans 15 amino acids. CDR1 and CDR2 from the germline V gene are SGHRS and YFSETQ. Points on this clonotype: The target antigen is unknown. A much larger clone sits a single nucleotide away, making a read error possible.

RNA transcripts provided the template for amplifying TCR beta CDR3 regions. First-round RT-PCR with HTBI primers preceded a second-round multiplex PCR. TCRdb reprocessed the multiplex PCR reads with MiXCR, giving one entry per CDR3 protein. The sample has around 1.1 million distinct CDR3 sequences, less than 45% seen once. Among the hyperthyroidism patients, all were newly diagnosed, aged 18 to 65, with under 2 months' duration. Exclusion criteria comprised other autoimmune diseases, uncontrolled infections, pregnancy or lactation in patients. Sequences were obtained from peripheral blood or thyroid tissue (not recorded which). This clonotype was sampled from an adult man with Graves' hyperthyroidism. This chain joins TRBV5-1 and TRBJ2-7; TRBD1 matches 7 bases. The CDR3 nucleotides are TGCGCCAGCAGCTGCTCCCCGGGACAGCCCTACGAGCAGTACTTC. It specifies CASSCSPGQPYEQYF. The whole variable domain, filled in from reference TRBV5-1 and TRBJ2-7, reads KAGVTQTPRYLIKTRGQQVTLSCSPISGHRSVSWYQQTPGQGLQFLFEYFSETQRNKGNFPGRFSGRQFSNSRSEMNVSTLELGDSALYLCASSCSPGQPYEQYFGPGTRLTVT.